Listed here are 5 T cell receptor beta chains from one sample, sequenced in a study of OX40 agonist ivuxolimab in advanced cancers. TCRdb keeps only in-frame clones here, not all; method: immunoSEQ multiplex PCR. This sample has some 58,000 clones; 70% to 90% occur once, and the top ten carry under 0.8%. Material: CD4+ or CD8+ T cells sorted from blood, obtained in a trial of the OX40 agonist ivuxolimab. The source is an adult with an advanced solid tumor such as melanoma, head and neck, liver or kidney cancer.

The chain recombines TRBV2 with TRBJ1-2; D unresolved. V shed 6 bases and J shed 8 bases, with 13 bases lying between them. In germline, CDR1 is SNHLY, CDR2 FYNNEI. This CDR3 is built from 12 residues. The CDR3 DNA sequence: TGTGCCAGCAGACCGGGAACGGTGGGCTACACCTTC. It codes for CASRPGTVGYTF.

About this clone itself: The conserved final phenylalanine or tryptophan is absent from the CDR3, which likely points to a read error. No DNA is shown, since the ends of the CDR3 on it are uncertain; the CDR3 is the one TCRdb lists. The V gene is TRBV20-1, the J gene TRBJ2-6; the table's D call of TRBD2 was not tested on the DNA. Inclusive of both ends, the CDR3 amounts to 8 amino acids. CDR1 and CDR2 (germline): DFQATT, SNEGSKA (reference sequence). The CDR3: CSARATGV.

In the case of this clone: Compared with germline, one end of the junction differs, possibly owing to a read error. The chain links TRBV29-1 to TRBJ2-5, with TRBD1 as a possible D gene (6 bases). The CDR3 covers 13 residues. CDR1 and CDR2 (germline): SQVTM, ANQGSEA. CDR3 coding DNA: TGCAGCGTTCGACAGGAGATCGGAGAGGCCCAGTACTTC. Its translation: CSVRQEIGEAQYF.

The V and J genes are TRBV6-5 and TRBJ2-2; D call uncertain. Trimming stripped 6 bases from V and 4 bases from J, with 6 bases between. The CDR3 runs to 12 residues. CDR1 and CDR2 from the germline V gene are MNHEY and SVGAGI. The CDR3 DNA reads as TGTGCCAGCAGCCGGACCACCGGGGAGCTGTTTTTT. It translates to CASSRTTGELFF.

The rearrangement joins TRBV7-2 to TRBJ2-1; no firm D call. Trimming removed 0 bases from V and 5 bases from J, with 11 bases in between. This CDR3 spans 15 amino acids. CDR1 is SGHTA and CDR2 is FQGNSA in the germline V gene. This CDR3 is CASSLALLGDNEQFF. The CDR3 bases are TGTGCCAGCAGCTTAGCGCTACTGGGCGACAATGAGCAGTTCTTC.